This is a list of T cell receptor beta chains from one sample in a study of T-cell reconstitution after alpha-beta-depleted transplantation in children. TCRdb passed the PCR reads through MiXCR, listing each CDR3 protein once. The sample lists fewer than 250,000 distinct CDR3 sequences, about a sixth occurring once. The specimen comprised PBMCs, mostly from graft donor cells, sampled 360 days after TCRalphabeta/CD19-depleted stem cell transplant. The receptor set was obtained from a male patient aged 2 to 10 who had a stem cell transplant for acute lymphoblastic leukemia, so the T cells may come from the graft donor. Each CDR3 is given with its conserved first and last residue. The order of the fields is J gene, clone size, V gene, D gene, CDR3 protein, CDR3 DNA. D genes are given only for firm matches. Clone size is stated in some rows and not others, as once, few, many or a class when expanded.

J: TRBJ2-1; size: few; V: TRBV18; D: TRBD2; CDR3: CASSPPVERGYNEQFF; DNA: TGTGCCAGCTCACCACCGGTCGAGCGGGGCTACAATGAGCAGTTCTTC
J: TRBJ1-1; size: NA; V: TRBV4-3; D: NA; CDR3: CASSRDTANTEAFF; DNA: TGCGCCAGCAGCCGGGACACTGCGAACACTGAAGCTTTCTTT
J: TRBJ2-7; size: NA; V: TRBV9; D: NA; CDR3: CASSVGEGSLYEQYF; DNA: TGTGCCAGCAGCGTAGGGGAAGGGAGTCTCTACGAGCAGTACTTC
J: TRBJ2-5; size: NA; V: TRBV5-1; D: TRBD2; CDR3: CASSFGGGGNQETQYF; DNA: TGCGCCAGCAGCTTCGGCGGCGGGGGGAACCAAGAGACCCAGTACTTC
J: TRBJ2-2; size: many; V: TRBV5-1; D: TRBD2; CDR3: CASRRTSAAGELFF; DNA: TGCGCCAGCAGAAGGACTAGCGCGGCCGGGGAGCTGTTTTTT
J: TRBJ2-1; size: few; V: TRBV5-6; D: TRBD2; CDR3: CASSSGLADNEQFF; DNA: TGTGCCAGCAGCTCAGGACTAGCGGACAATGAGCAGTTCTTC
J: TRBJ2-2; size: NA; V: TRBV7-6; D: NA; CDR3: CASSLMDRNTGELFF; DNA: TGTGCCAGCAGCTTAATGGATCGGAACACCGGGGAGCTGTTTTTT
J: TRBJ1-1; size: NA; V: TRBV7-8; D: TRBD1; CDR3: CASTPGTGRTEAFF; DNA: TGTGCCAGCACCCCGGGGACAGGGAGGACTGAAGCTTTCTTT
J: TRBJ2-5; size: NA; V: TRBV20-1; D: NA; CDR3: CSASYRGGETQYF; DNA: TGCAGTGCTAGTTATAGGGGCGGAGAGACCCAGTACTTC
J: TRBJ2-1; size: NA; V: TRBV12-3/TRBV12-4; D: TRBD2; CDR3: CASRVTGTRKGDEQFF; DNA: TGTGCCAGCAGAGTCACCGGGACTAGGAAGGGAGATGAGCAGTTCTTC
J: TRBJ2-3; size: NA; V: TRBV12-3/TRBV12-4; D: TRBD2; CDR3: CASSASLGLAETDTQYF; DNA: TGTGCCAGCAGTGCTTCCCTGGGGCTAGCGGAGACAGATACGCAGTATTTT
J: TRBJ2-7; size: few; V: TRBV3-1; D: NA; CDR3: CASSPRGRYEQYF; DNA: TGTGCCAGCAGCCCTCGGGGGCGATACGAGCAGTACTTC
J: TRBJ2-1; size: few; V: TRBV27; D: TRBD1; CDR3: CASQPGQGGYEQFF; DNA: TGTGCCAGCCAACCGGGACAGGGTGGTTATGAGCAGTTCTTC
J: TRBJ2-2; size: NA; V: TRBV4-3; D: TRBD1; CDR3: CASSQGTGVAGELFF; DNA: TGCGCCAGCAGCCAAGGCACAGGGGTCGCCGGGGAGCTGTTTTTT
J: TRBJ2-1; size: NA; V: TRBV5-1; D: NA; CDR3: CASSLTGTTYNEQFF; DNA: TGCGCCAGCAGTTTGACAGGGACTACCTACAATGAGCAGTTCTTC
J: TRBJ2-5; size: few; V: TRBV5-1; D: NA; CDR3: CASSLSWGQETQYF; DNA: TGCGCCAGCAGCTTGTCATGGGGACAAGAGACCCAGTACTTC
J: TRBJ2-2; size: few; V: TRBV12-3/TRBV12-4; D: TRBD2; CDR3: CASRRGHGRYTGELFF; DNA: TGTGCCAGCAGGCGCGGACACGGGAGGTACACCGGGGAGCTGTTTTTT
J: TRBJ2-7; size: few; V: TRBV27; D: NA; CDR3: CASSSGAQLYEQYF; DNA: TGTGCCAGCAGTTCGGGGGCGCAGCTCTACGAGCAGTACTTC
J: TRBJ1-6; size: few; V: TRBV7-2; D: NA; CDR3: CASTSGRDNSPLHF; DNA: TGTGCCAGCACCTCAGGGAGGGATAATTCACCCCTCCACTTT
J: TRBJ1-1; size: NA; V: TRBV18; D: TRBD1; CDR3: CASSLWYGTERMNTEAFF; DNA: TGTGCCAGCTCACTATGGTATGGGACAGAACGAATGAACACTGAAGCTTTCTTT
J: TRBJ1-1; size: NA; V: TRBV4-1; D: NA; CDR3: CASSQELGNTEAFF; DNA: TGCGCCAGCAGCCAAGAATTGGGGAACACTGAAGCTTTCTTT
J: TRBJ2-2; size: NA; V: TRBV6-1; D: TRBD1; CDR3: CASSNRGDTGELFF; DNA: TGTGCCAGCAGCAACAGGGGGGACACCGGGGAGCTGTTTTTT
J: TRBJ2-1; size: few; V: TRBV20-1; D: TRBD2; CDR3: CSASRTSGYNEQFF; DNA: TGCAGTGCTAGTCGGACTAGCGGATACAATGAGCAGTTCTTC
J: TRBJ2-7; size: NA; V: TRBV7-2; D: NA; CDR3: CASSSPEVYEQYF; DNA: TGTGCCAGCAGCTCCCCAGAAGTCTACGAGCAGTACTTC
J: TRBJ2-4; size: NA; V: TRBV12-3/TRBV12-4; D: TRBD1; CDR3: CASSFDRGNIQYF; DNA: TGTGCCAGCAGCTTTGACAGGGGGAACATTCAGTACTTC
J: TRBJ1-6; size: few; V: TRBV28; D: NA; CDR3: CASIGRGRTLHF; DNA: TGTGCCAGCATCGGCAGGGGTAGGACCCTCCACTTT
J: TRBJ2-6; size: NA; V: TRBV20-1; D: NA; CDR3: CSARPRFIGANVLTF; DNA: TGCAGTGCTAGGCCTAGGTTCATTGGGGCCAACGTCCTGACTTTC
J: TRBJ1-1; size: NA; V: TRBV12-3/TRBV12-4; D: NA; CDR3: CASSSLGVYTEAFF; DNA: TGTGCCAGCAGCTCCCTGGGGGTCTACACTGAAGCTTTCTTT
J: TRBJ1-5; size: once; V: TRBV20-1; D: NA; CDR3: CSATTDRSLYNQPQHF; DNA: TGCAGTGCTACTACCGACAGGAGCCTTTACAATCAGCCCCAGCATTTT
J: TRBJ2-5; size: few; V: TRBV7-7; D: NA; CDR3: CASSLGGGYQETQYF; DNA: TGTGCCAGCAGCTTAGGAGGGGGTTACCAAGAGACCCAGTACTTC
J: TRBJ1-2; size: many; V: TRBV4-2; D: NA; CDR3: CASSQGRPAGGYTF; DNA: TGTGCCAGCAGCCAAGGCCGGCCAGCGGGGGGCTACACCTTC
J: TRBJ2-1; size: NA; V: TRBV7-9; D: TRBD2; CDR3: CASSSLAGTTYNEQFF; DNA: TGTGCCAGCAGCTCACTAGCGGGGACGACCTACAATGAGCAGTTCTTC
J: TRBJ2-1; size: few; V: TRBV25-1; D: NA; CDR3: CASTADRDNEQFF; DNA: TGTGCCAGCACCGCGGATCGAGACAATGAGCAGTTCTTC
J: TRBJ2-7; size: few; V: TRBV28; D: NA; CDR3: CASSQTGGASYEQYF; DNA: TGTGCCAGCAGTCAAACGGGCGGGGCCTCCTACGAGCAGTACTTC
J: TRBJ1-3; size: NA; V: TRBV7-9; D: NA; CDR3: CATQRGGSGNTIYF; DNA: TGTGCCACTCAGAGGGGGGGGTCTGGAAACACCATATATTTT
J: TRBJ2-5; size: few; V: TRBV4-2; D: TRBD1; CDR3: CASSPNPTGLGGQETQYF; DNA: TGTGCCAGCAGCCCAAACCCGACAGGGCTTGGGGGCCAAGAGACCCAGTACTTC
J: TRBJ2-3; size: NA; V: TRBV10-3; D: NA; CDR3: CAISDSVGQPRTSTDTQYF; DNA: TGTGCCATCAGTGACAGCGTTGGGCAGCCACGTACTAGCACAGATACGCAGTATTTT
J: TRBJ1-1; size: few; V: TRBV15; D: NA; CDR3: CATSRELLGIGGLPEAFF; DNA: TGTGCCACCAGCAGAGAATTGCTTGGGATTGGGGGGCTCCCCGAAGCTTTCTTT
J: TRBJ2-7; size: NA; V: TRBV18; D: NA; CDR3: CASSPGQLSYEQYF; DNA: TGTGCCAGCTCACCCGGACAGCTCTCCTACGAGCAGTACTTC
J: TRBJ2-7; size: few; V: TRBV20-1; D: NA; CDR3: CSARSDRSYEQYF; DNA: TGCAGTGCTAGATCCGACAGGTCCTACGAGCAGTACTTC
J: TRBJ2-1; size: NA; V: TRBV18; D: TRBD1; CDR3: CASSPGTVNNEQFF; DNA: TGTGCCAGCTCACCAGGGACAGTAAACAATGAGCAGTTCTTC
J: TRBJ2-7; size: few; V: TRBV28; D: NA; CDR3: CASSSMGYGEQYF; DNA: TGTGCCAGCAGTTCCATGGGGTACGGCGAGCAGTACTTC
J: TRBJ2-1; size: few; V: TRBV12-3/TRBV12-4; D: NA; CDR3: CASKRYNEQFF; DNA: TGTGCCAGCAAACGGTACAATGAGCAGTTCTTC
J: TRBJ2-3; size: NA; V: TRBV2; D: TRBD2; CDR3: CASRGLGTDTQYF; DNA: TGTGCCAGCAGGGGACTAGGGACAGATACGCAGTATTTT
J: TRBJ2-5; size: few; V: TRBV12-3/TRBV12-4; D: TRBD2; CDR3: CASSLAGGRETQYF; DNA: TGTGCCAGCAGTCTAGCGGGGGGCAGGGAGACCCAGTACTTC
J: TRBJ2-1; size: few; V: TRBV4-3; D: TRBD2; CDR3: CASSLGGAANEQFF; DNA: TGCGCCAGCAGCCTCGGGGGGGCAGCCAATGAGCAGTTCTTC
J: TRBJ2-3; size: NA; V: TRBV10-3; D: TRBD2; CDR3: CAISDAGVAQYF; DNA: TGTGCCATCAGTGATGCGGGGGTGGCGCAGTATTTT
J: TRBJ2-7; size: NA; V: TRBV7-2; D: TRBD2; CDR3: CASSPGGSGRTYEQYF; DNA: TGTGCCAGCAGCCCCGGGGGTAGCGGGAGAACCTACGAGCAGTACTTC
J: TRBJ1-1; size: many; V: TRBV5-6; D: NA; CDR3: CASSGSWEAGWNTEAFF; DNA: TGTGCCAGCAGCGGATCTTGGGAGGCGGGGTGGAACACTGAAGCTTTCTTT
J: TRBJ2-1; size: NA; V: TRBV12-3/TRBV12-4; D: NA; CDR3: CASHVRQSVYNEQFF; DNA: TGTGCCAGCCACGTGAGGCAGTCTGTGTACAATGAGCAGTTCTTC
J: TRBJ1-6; size: NA; V: TRBV6-5; D: NA; CDR3: CASSYSNTHNSYNSPLHF; DNA: TGTGCCAGCAGTTACTCGAACACGCACAACTCCTATAATTCACCCCTCCACTTT
J: TRBJ2-1; size: NA; V: TRBV5-1; D: NA; CDR3: CASSLGTAYNEQFF; DNA: TGCGCCAGCAGCTTGGGGACAGCCTACAATGAGCAGTTCTTC